The 27 T cell receptor beta chains listed next were all sequenced from one sample in a study of tumor-infiltrating lymphocytes in primary liver carcinoma. Unsorted bulk tissue of roughly 18-32 mg yielded co-extracted RNA and DNA. Synthesis of TCR beta cDNA was carried out from around 540 ng total RNA with a constant-region primer. Three rounds of nested multiplex PCR with slightly modified ARM-PCR produced TCR beta libraries. With TRBV1-TRBV30 forward primers and a C-beta reverse primer, the first two PCR rounds were run for roughly 10 cycles each. Each CDR3 protein is one row after TCRdb ran MiXCR on the multiplex PCR reads. The profile shows roughly 25,000 distinct CDR3 sequences, over 60% of them singletons. The sequenced sample was liver tumor tissue from sampling region 3. Noted subset: tumor region T3, left-lateral pole. The receptors shown here come from a man aged 35 to 55 with primary liver carcinoma and hepatitis B virus infection.

The V gene is TRBV13, the J gene TRBJ2-5; possibly TRBD2 for D (6 bases). This CDR3 region has 16 residues. Per the germline V gene, CDR1 is PRHDT and CDR2 is FYEKMQ (reference sequence). V gave up 5 bases and J gave up 3 bases, with 19 bases separating them. The CDR3 sequence: CASSPTQRGGEETQYF. The CDR3 DNA reads as TGTGCCAGCAGCCCTACTCAGAGAGGAGGGGAAGAGACCCAGTACTTC.

Points on this clonotype: The junction and the germline gene differ at one end; a read error may be behind it. This chain connects TRBV7-8 to TRBJ2-2; 7 positions match TRBD2. Germline CDR1 and CDR2: SGHVS and FQNEAQ. This CDR3 is built from 16 residues. CDR3 nucleotides: TGTGCCAGCAGTTTTGCGGGAGTCTTGAACACTGGGGAGCTGTCTTTT. Translation: CASSFAGVLNTGELSF.

As concerns this clonotype: An end of the junction does not agree with germline; a read error may underlie this. The rearrangement uses TRBV4-1 and TRBJ2-3; D possibly corresponds to TRBD2 (6 bases). Germline V gives CDR1 MGHRA, CDR2 YSYEKL. CDR3 length equals 18 residues. CDR3: CASSQDPTGGVSTGTQYF. The DNA of the CDR3 is TGCGCCAGTAGCCAAGATCCGACTGGCGGGGTTAGCACAGGTACGCAGTATTTT.

The chain combines TRBV6-2 or TRBV6-3 with TRBJ1-1; D is undetermined. This CDR3 contains 14 residues. Per germline, CDR1 MNHEY and CDR2 SVGEGT. The CDR3 loop is CVGSYSRVNTEAFF. CDR3 bases: TGTGTCGGCAGTTACTCCCGGGTGAACACTGAAGCTTTCTTT.

Concerning this clonotype: At one end, the junction sequence differs from germline, possibly due to a read error. The V gene is TRBV4-2, the J gene TRBJ1-1, with 8 positions matching TRBD1. This CDR3 is built from 17 residues. Germline CDR1 LGHNA, CDR2 YNFKEQ. The CDR3 nucleotides are TGTGTCAGCAGCCAAGAGTACGGACAGGGTTTTTGGACTCAAGCTTTGTTT. Amino acid sequence: CVSSQEYGQGFWTQALF.

With respect to this clonotype: Because the CDR3 is missing its conserved closing phenylalanine or tryptophan, this is likely a read error. V usage is TRBV6-2 or TRBV6-3 and J usage is TRBJ2-7, with 7 bases that match TRBD2. This CDR3 comprises 14 residues. Germline CDR1 and CDR2: MNHEY and SVGEGT. The CDR3 loop is CASNSPGRDYKQYL. The CDR3 region has the DNA TGTGCCAGCAATTCACCGGGACGGGACTACAAGCAGTACTTA.

By proportion, this clonotype is medium-sized. The chain joins TRBV29-1 to TRBJ2-3; unclear D gene. CDR1 SQVTM and CDR2 ANQGSEA come from the germline V gene. The CDR3 loop spans 15 amino acids. Trimming cost V 2 bases and J 6 bases, with 18 bases left between them. CDR3 DNA: TGCAGCGTTGAAAAATGGGCTAGGATCCAGGATACGCAGTATTTT. It is translated as CSVEKWARIQDTQYF.

As concerns this clonotype: The junction differs from germline at one of its ends, possibly a read error. The CDR3 sequence: CASCLGGTSSYEQYF. In DNA form, the CDR3 reads TGTGCCAGCTGCCTGGGGGGCACTAGCTCCTACGAGCAATACTTC. The chain joins TRBV6-1 to TRBJ2-7, with D possibly being TRBD1 or TRBD2 (6 bases each). The CDR3 has 15 residues. Germline CDR1 and CDR2: MNHNS and SASEGT.

The gene calls are TRBV11-2 and TRBJ2-5; 7 bases map to TRBD2. The CDR3 length is 16 residues. Germline CDR1 reads SGHAT; CDR2 reads FQNNGV. V lost 5 bases and J lost 5; bases outside the gene matches: 14. DNA for the CDR3: TGTGCCAGCAGCCATACTCCTGGTGGGGGGGAGGAGACCCAGTACTTC. This encodes CASSHTPGGGEETQYF.

This sequence joins TRBV6-6 and TRBJ1-4, with D possibly being TRBD1 (6 bases). The V gene lost 9 bases and the J gene lost 4 bases, with 15 bases spanning the gap. The CDR3 sequence is 14 residues long. In germline, CDR1 is MNHNY, CDR2 SVGAGI (reference sequence). CDR3 in amino acids: CASSTGTFNEKLFF. In nucleotides, the CDR3 is TGTGCCAGTAGTACCGGGACATTTAATGAAAAACTGTTTTTT.

Regarding this clonotype: A read error may produce the germline difference seen at one junction end. The genes are TRBV11-2 and TRBJ1-1; D remains unclear. Germline V CDR1 and CDR2: SGHAT, FQNNGV. This CDR3 has 13 residues. CDR3 DNA: TGTGCCAGCAGCTTAGTAAATAACATTGAAACTTTCTTT. Translation: CASSLVNNIETFF. The variable domain in full, completed from reference TRBV11-2 and TRBJ1-1, reads EAGVAQSPRYKIIEKRQSVAFWCNPISGHATLYWYQQILGQGPKLLIQFQNNGVVDDSQLPKDRFSAERLKGVDSTLKIQPAKLEDSAVYLCASSLVNNIETFFGQGTRLTVV.

Comment on this clonotype: An end of the junction differs from the germline gene, which may be a read error. The V gene is TRBV12-3 or TRBV12-4, the J gene TRBJ2-7, with D perhaps assigned TRBD1 or TRBD2 (5 bases each). This CDR3 is built from 14 residues. The CDR3 protein is CASSTGVRGYEHYF. The DNA for the CDR3 is TGTGCCAGTAGCACAGGTGTGAGGGGCTACGAGCATTACTTC.

Worth noting for this clonotype: At one boundary the junction diverges from the germline segment, which might be a read error. The chain recombines TRBV11-2 with TRBJ2-5; the match to TRBD1 covers 7 bases. Germline assignment: CDR1 SGHAT and CDR2 FQNNGV. This CDR3 region has 16 residues. CDR3 bases: TGTGCCAGCAGCCGAACTCCTGTCAGGGGGAAAGAGACCCGGTACTTC. This gives the protein CASSRTPVRGKETRYF.

This clonotype was recorded only once. A junction end diverges from the germline sequence, so it may reflect a read error. The chain uses TRBV12-3 or TRBV12-4 and TRBJ1-2, with TRBD1 matching over 7 bases. This CDR3 region has 15 residues. CDR3 sequence: CARSLGQEANFGYTF. CDR3 bases: TGTGCCAGAAGCCTCGGACAGGAGGCAAACTTTGGCTACACCTTC.

To note about this clonotype: The CDR3 carries no conserved terminal phenylalanine or tryptophan, so it likely arises from a read error. J is TRBJ2-1 and V is TRBV11-2; D remains unclear. The V and J ends lost 9 bases and 9 bases respectively, with 21 bases between them. The CDR3 has 14 residues. Germline CDR1 is SGHAT and CDR2 is FQNNGV. The CDR3 region is CARGLYRLVSEQFI. The CDR3 nucleotides read TGTGCCAGGGGCTTGTACCGGCTAGTTAGTGAGCAGTTCATC.

Note on this clonotype: An end of the junction differs from the germline gene, which may be a read error. The chain links TRBV6-6 to TRBJ2-3; 9 bases are shared with TRBD2. The V gene's germline CDR1 is MNHNY and CDR2 SVGAGI (reference sequence). The CDR3 is 16 residues long. The CDR3 region has the DNA TGTGCAAGCAGGAAAGGGACTAGCAGGAGGGCGGATACGCAGTATTTT. Its protein product is CASRKGTSRRADTQYF.

Remarks on this clonotype: Just one base apart from a much larger clone, this may be a read error. The chain employs TRBV20-1 and TRBJ2-5; 7 bases line up with TRBD2. This CDR3 has 15 residues. The junction had 7 bases not matched to a gene; V was cut back by 0 bases and J by 3 bases. Germline assignment: CDR1 DFQATT and CDR2 SNEGSKA (reference sequence). CDR3 in amino acids: CSARDLGLVEETQYF. The CDR3 DNA sequence: TGCAGTGCTAGAGATCTAGGACTAGTGGAAGAGACCCAGTACTTC.

As regards this clonotype: Germline and junction disagree at one end, which may indicate a read error. CDR3 sequence (DNA): TGTGCCATCACCAAACGATCGGGACTAGCGGGAAGGTTCTCCTACGAGCATTACTTT. Amino acids: CAITKRSGLAGRFSYEHYF. The rearrangement uses TRBV10-3 and TRBJ2-7; 13 nucleotides align to TRBD2. Germline loops: CDR1 ENHRY, CDR2 SYGVKD. There are 19 residues in the CDR3.

A word on this clonotype: This CDR3 is missing its conserved last phenylalanine or tryptophan, likely due to a read error. The genes are TRBV4-3 and TRBJ2-5; weak D call: TRBD2 (5 bases). This CDR3 comprises 13 residues. Germline V CDR1 and CDR2: LGHNA, YSLEER. The chain's CDR3 is CASSQWLGEAQYL. The CDR3 DNA is TGCGCCAGCAGCCAATGGTTGGGAGAGGCCCAGTACTTA.

This clonotype was recorded only once. The V and J genes are TRBV6-5 and TRBJ2-7; TRBD1 might be the D (6 bases). The germline gives CDR1 MNHEY, CDR2 SVGAGI. The CDR3 length is 16 residues. The ends were cut back, 10 bases at V and 4 bases at J, with 26 bases in the middle. CDR3 region: CANRPGQTAYFYEQYF. The CDR3 coding sequence is TGTGCCAACAGGCCCGGACAGACAGCATACTTTTACGAGCAGTACTTC.

The genes are TRBV5-6 and TRBJ2-3; D is ambiguous. The CDR3 spans 15 residues. V lost 0 bases and J lost 15, with 23 bases in between. Germline V gene data show CDR1 as SGHDT and CDR2 as YYEEEE. This chain's CDR3 is CASSLGSVSTDMHYF. In nucleotides, the CDR3 is TGTGCCAGCAGCTTGGGGTCTGTGAGCACGGATATGCATTATTTT.

V gene TRBV4-1 combines with J gene TRBJ2-3, with 9 positions matching TRBD2. Germline V gene lookup returns CDR1 MGHRA and CDR2 YSYEKL. CDR3 length: 18 residues. The V and J ends lost 3 bases and 2 bases, in that order; junction bases with no gene match: 12. Here the CDR3 DNA reads TGCGCCAGCAGCCAGGTGACTAGCGGTAGTATATACACAGATACGCAGTATTTT. This sequence encodes CASSQVTSGSIYTDTQYF.

Comment on this clonotype: The junction differs from germline at one of its ends, possibly a read error. The chain uses TRBV6-5 and TRBJ2-2; perhaps D is TRBD1 or TRBD2 (7 bases each). Germline CDR1 reads MNHEY; CDR2 reads SVGAGI. This CDR3 spans 15 amino acids. CDR3 coding DNA: TGTGCTAGCAGGGGGACTATCGGGAGTCTTGGGGACCTGTTTTTT. This codes for CASRGTIGSLGDLFF.

V gene TRBV4-1 combines with J gene TRBJ1-2; D is ambiguous. CDR1 and CDR2 from the germline V gene are MGHRA and YSYEKL. This CDR3 is built from 14 residues. The V and J ends lost 4 bases and 5 bases respectively, with 14 bases between them. CDR3 region: CASSLGNKNYGYTF. The CDR3 DNA is TGCGCCAGCAGCCTAGGGAACAAGAATTATGGCTACACCTTC.

As regards this clonotype: This likely comes from a read error, as the CDR3 has no conserved phenylalanine or tryptophan at its end. V gene TRBV11-2 combines with J gene TRBJ2-7; 11 nucleotides align to TRBD1. Looked up from germline, CDR1 is SGHAT and CDR2 is FQNNGV. This CDR3 has 15 amino acids. V lost 10 bases and J lost 5; bases outside the gene matches: 13. In DNA form, the CDR3 reads TGTGCCAATAGCGGGGGACAGGGGGTTGTGCACGAGCAGTACTCC. This gives the protein CANSGGQGVVHEQYS.

V and J are TRBV14 and TRBJ1-2; D might be TRBD1 (5 bases). CDR1 and CDR2 from the germline V gene are SGHDN and FVKESK. V lost 3 bases and J lost 3, with 20 bases in between. This CDR3 spans 17 amino acids. The DNA for the CDR3 is TGTGCCAGCAGCCAGCGATATCACCCTCGACAGCACTATGGCTACACCTTC. Residues: CASSQRYHPRQHYGYTF. Together with reference TRBV14 and TRBJ1-2, the CDR3 gives the full variable domain: EAGVTQFPSHSVIEKGQTVTLRCDPISGHDNLYWYRRVMGKEIKFLLHFVKESKQDESGMPNNRFLAERTGGTYSTLKVQPAELEDSGVYFCASSQRYHPRQHYGYTFGSGTRLTVV.

The chain has TRBV29-1 and TRBJ2-7, with TRBD1 as a possible D gene (8 bases). The CDR3 covers 15 residues. Germline CDR1 SQVTM, CDR2 ANQGSEA. V shed 7 bases and J shed 5 bases, with 24 bases lying between them. The CDR3 DNA sequence: TGCAGCGCTCTGGACAGGGCCTTTGGGAGGGACGAGCAGTACTTC. Translated: CSALDRAFGRDEQYF.